These 5 T cell receptor beta chains were sequenced from one sample in a study of T cell repertoires in cytomegalovirus infection. TCRdb recomputed calls from the reads with MiXCR, one row per CDR3 protein. The sample has about 140,000 distinct CDR3 sequences; 32% are singletons. No antigens are known for them. This specimen consisted of CD8+ T cells from cultured PBMCs, obtained from culture after CMV antigen stimulation. These receptor sequences come from a human donor in good health (CMV status not recorded). Some clones in this sample may be carry-over from other donors' samples.

This clonotype came up a few times. The rearrangement links TRBV12-3 or TRBV12-4 to TRBJ2-1, with TRBD2 matching 12 bases. The ends lost 6 bases at V and 7 bases at J; junction bases unmatched: 4. The CDR3 runs to 14 residues. The CDR3 bases are TGTGCCAGCAGCCGCGGACTAGCGGGGAATGAGCAGTTCTTC. Translating gives CASSRGLAGNEQFF.

The chain has TRBV20-1 and TRBJ2-5, with a possible D match to TRBD2 (5 bases). The ends were cut back, 0 bases at V and 5 bases at J, with 10 bases in the middle. The CDR3 sequence is 13 residues long. Per germline, CDR1 DFQATT and CDR2 SNEGSKA (reference sequence). This CDR3 reads CSARDGEHETQYF. The CDR3 nucleotides read TGCAGTGCTAGAGATGGGGAGCATGAGACCCAGTACTTC.

The chain uses TRBV28 and TRBJ1-6, with 9 bases fitting TRBD1. The CDR3 totals 16 residues. Unmatched junction bases numbered 11, after V lost 5 bases and J lost 9 bases. CDR1 MDHEN and CDR2 SYDVKM come from the germline V gene. CDR3 region: CASSILRDRDGSPLHF. In DNA form, the CDR3 reads TGTGCCAGCAGTATCCTCCGGGACAGGGACGGTTCACCCCTCCACTTT.

The rearrangement links TRBV7-9 to TRBJ2-7, with D possibly called TRBD1 or TRBD2 (5 bases each). The CDR3 runs 14 residues. CDR1 SEHNR and CDR2 FQNEAQ come from the germline V gene (reference sequence). Trimming took off 1 base at V and 1 base at J, with 8 bases between the two ends. CDR3 in amino acids: CASSLGDESYEQYF. CDR3 nucleotide sequence: TGTGCCAGCAGCTTAGGGGACGAGTCCTACGAGCAGTACTTC.

The chain is built from TRBV28 and TRBJ2-1; TRBD2 aligns across 9 bases. Germline trimming cut 5 bases from V and 6 bases from J; bases unmatched to any gene: 8. This CDR3 has 15 residues. The germline CDR1 and CDR2 sequences are MDHEN and SYDVKM. The CDR3 sequence: CASSGVAGVFNEQFF. Here the CDR3 DNA reads TGTGCCAGCAGTGGAGTAGCGGGGGTTTTCAATGAGCAGTTCTTC.